Included here is one TCR beta chain sequence, with context. Its antigen remains unknown. This sample is part of a study of shared clonotypes between healthy human individuals. As defined, naive CD8 cells were CD45RO-negative and positively selected for CCR7, with terminally differentiated effector memory CD45RA+ cells excluded. Caucasian adults living in Nashville, Tennessee, provided all samples. CDR3 length equals 13 residues. The germline CDR1 and CDR2 sequences are SGHNT and YENEEA. Each cell subset's genomic DNA was divided evenly among several immunoSEQ plates. Each replicate PCR on the sorted subsets used 200 to 250 ng DNA (around 30,000 T cell genomes). Only in-frame clones appear in the TCRdb table, and some are missing; sequencing was by immunoSEQ multiplex PCR. The repertoire holds hundreds of thousands of clones, with approximately 95% as singletons. Points from the study as a whole: Compared with memory subsets, naive subsets generally had larger estimated richness.

The sample taken for sequencing was naive CD8+ T cells sorted from blood. The chain couples TRBV11-3 to TRBJ2-5; D is uncertain. The closer fit of TRBJ2-7 to the DNA end suggests the J call may be wrong. This TCR came from a woman between 25 and 40 years old in good health. This chain's CDR3 is CASSLASGSEQYF. The DNA of the CDR3 is TGTGCCAGCAGCTTAGCTTCCGGATCCGAGCAGTACTTC.